This T cell receptor (beta chain) derives from a study of Ad26.COV2.S vaccination and SARS-CoV-2 variants. About the study: Each vaccinee took Ad26.COV2.S intramuscularly, once or twice 56 days apart.

Stated treatment: around 19 received Ad26.COV2.S at low or high dose, single or two shots; 5 received placebo; per-sample allocation not given. Specimens were obtained on day 63 following the first vaccine or placebo injection. Points on this clone: What it recognizes is unknown.

Assay: immunoSEQ multiplex PCR; the TCRdb copy retains only in-frame clones and omits some. The sample lists around 450,000 clones, 89% seen once, with 1.5% to 2% in the top ten. Study results and caveats: There was a possibility that the TCR breadth and depth analyses underestimated total T cell responses.

Germline V gene lookup returns CDR1 LNHDA and CDR2 SQIVND (reference sequence). The CDR3 is 14 amino acids. With 6 bases removed from V and 10 bases from J, the gap between germline ends came to 16 bases. This specimen consisted of peripheral blood, obtained in a trial of Ad26.COV2.S vaccine versus placebo. This receptor was identified in a person aged 18-60 years who received the Ad26.COV2.S COVID-19 vaccine or a placebo. The chain employs TRBV19 and TRBJ1-6; D might be TRBD1 (5 bases). The CDR3 DNA follows: TGTGCCAGTAGCCCCAGGGCCGGGGGATCACCCCTCCACTTT. Translating gives CASSPRAGGSPLHF.